This T cell receptor beta chain was observed in a study of blood T cells in healthy people across ages. Whole-study results and caveats: Considered underestimates were the diversity estimates obtained from one million T cells.

This clonotype came up a few times. What it binds is unknown. PCR was performed a second time for about 7 to 12 cycles using a sample-barcoded 5' primer and a J-beta primer mix. TCRdb called the 5' RACE reads again in MiXCR, with one record for every CDR3 protein. Of hundreds of thousands of distinct CDR3 sequences in the sample, over 40% are singletons; the top ten hold roughly 12%. The sequence was obtained from an elderly woman in good health. Sequenced: blood.

The CDR3 coding sequence is TGCGCCAGCAGCCGCGGACAGACCCTCAACTATGGCTACACCTTC. This translates into CASSRGQTLNYGYTF. This chain links TRBV4-1 with TRBJ1-2, with a possible D match to TRBD1 (6 bases). The CDR3 loop spans 15 amino acids. V was trimmed by 4 bases and J by 2 bases, leaving 14 bases between them. CDR1 and CDR2 from the germline V gene are MGHRA and YSYEKL.